This record looks at one T cell receptor beta chain sequence and its context. Method: immunoSEQ multiplex PCR; TCRdb's copy keeps in-frame clones and lacks some. The sample contains roughly 50,000 clones, approximately 95% of which appear only once. With 4 bases removed from V and 6 bases from J, the gap between germline ends came to 18 bases. Germline CDR1 and CDR2: GTSNPN and SVGIG (reference sequence). This CDR3 is built from 14 residues. The sample comes from a study of control samples from healthy donors and cancer patients. This sequence was found in a woman between 25 and 40 years old in good health. The sequenced sample was blood. V is TRBV30 and J is TRBJ1-2; a weak D match, TRBD1 (6 bases). CDR3 in DNA: TGTGCCTGGACCCCCCGGAACAGGGCCCATGGCTACACCTTC. Its translation is CAWTPRNRAHGYTF.